This passage covers 5 T cell receptor beta chains from one sample sequenced in a study of post-analysis software for immune sequencing data. The study's findings and limits: Four or five TRBV segments occurring more often in patients than controls included TRBV5-6, TRBV5-1 and TRBV20-1.

cDNA libraries for TCR beta contained unique molecular identifiers. MiXCR, applied by TCRdb to the PCR reads, yields one record per CDR3 protein. This sample carries under 650,000 distinct CDR3 sequences, 40% to 50% of them seen once, and the ten largest clones take around 1.7%. These receptors have no known antigen. Sequenced input: blood. The origin of the receptors is a girl aged 10-17 years with multiple sclerosis.

The gene calls are TRBV7-9 and TRBJ1-4; the D gene is possibly TRBD1 (5 bases). CDR1 and CDR2 from the germline V gene are SEHNR and FQNEAQ (reference sequence). The V end lost 3 bases, the J end lost 8 bases, and 13 bases lay between the germline ends. The CDR3 runs to 14 residues. The CDR3 spells CASSLGPLGEKLFF. CDR3 nucleotides: TGTGCCAGCAGCTTGGGACCCCTAGGGGAAAAACTGTTTTTT.

The table lists this clonotype with many counts. The junction shows a germline mismatch at one end, possibly a read error. V and J are TRBV5-1 and TRBJ2-7; 9 bases map to TRBD2. CDR1 and CDR2 from the germline V gene are SGHRS and YFSETQ. This CDR3 comprises 13 residues. CDR3 protein: CASSLAGVYEQYF. The CDR3 nucleotides are TGTGCCAGCAGCTTAGCGGGAGTTTACGAGCAGTACTTC.

The chain combines TRBV12-3 or TRBV12-4 with TRBJ2-6; tentatively, D is TRBD2 (5 bases). CDR3 length: 12 amino acids. The germline V and J ends were trimmed by 11 bases and 4 bases, with 9 bases remaining between them. CDR3 nucleotide sequence: TGTGCCGGCTCGGGAGGGGCCAACGTCCTGACTTTC. It translates to CAGSGGANVLTF.

The V call is TRBV10-3, the J call TRBJ2-3, with D hard to call. The germline V gene has CDR1 ENHRY and CDR2 SYGVKD. The CDR3 runs to 11 residues. Trimming removed 8 bases from V and 5 bases from J, with 8 bases in between. In DNA form, the CDR3 reads TGTGCCATCCGGGCAGGAGATACGCAGTATTTT. It encodes CAIRAGDTQYF.

The chain uses TRBV6-6 and TRBJ2-7; perhaps TRBD2 as D (5 bases). The CDR3 sequence is 13 residues long. V lost 7 bases, J lost 7 bases, and 17 bases lay in between. Germline V gives CDR1 MNHNY, CDR2 SVGAGI (reference sequence). In nucleotides, the CDR3 is TGTGCCAGCACTGGAGGTGTGGCGCGAGAGCAGTACTTC. Protein product: CASTGGVAREQYF.